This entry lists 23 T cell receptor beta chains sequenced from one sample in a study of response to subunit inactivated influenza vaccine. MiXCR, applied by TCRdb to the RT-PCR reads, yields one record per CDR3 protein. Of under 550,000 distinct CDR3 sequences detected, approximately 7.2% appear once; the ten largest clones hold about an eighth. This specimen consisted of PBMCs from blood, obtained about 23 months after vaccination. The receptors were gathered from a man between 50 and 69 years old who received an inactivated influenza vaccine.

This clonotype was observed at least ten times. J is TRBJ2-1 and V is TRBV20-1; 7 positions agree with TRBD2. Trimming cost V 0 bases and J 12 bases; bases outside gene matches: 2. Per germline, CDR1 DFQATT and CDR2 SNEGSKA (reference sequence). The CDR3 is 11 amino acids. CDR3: CSARDQRGQFF. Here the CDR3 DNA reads TGCAGTGCTAGAGACCAGCGGGGGCAGTTCTTC.

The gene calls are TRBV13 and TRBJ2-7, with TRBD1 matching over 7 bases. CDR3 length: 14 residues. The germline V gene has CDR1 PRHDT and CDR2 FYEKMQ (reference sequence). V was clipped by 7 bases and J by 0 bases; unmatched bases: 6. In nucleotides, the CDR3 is TGTGCCAGCACCGGACAGGCGTTCTCCTACGAGCAGTACTTC. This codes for CASTGQAFSYEQYF. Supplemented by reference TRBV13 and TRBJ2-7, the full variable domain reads AAGVIQSPRHLIKEKRETATLKCYPIPRHDTVYWYQQGPGQDPQFLISFYEKMQSDKGSIPDRFSAQQFSDYHSELNMSSLELGDSALYFCASTGQAFSYEQYFGPGTRLTVT.

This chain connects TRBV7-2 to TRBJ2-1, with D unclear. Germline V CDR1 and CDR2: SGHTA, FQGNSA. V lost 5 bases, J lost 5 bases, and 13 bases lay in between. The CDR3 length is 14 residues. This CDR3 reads CASSLSSNDNEQFF. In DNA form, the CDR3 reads TGTGCCAGCAGCCTCAGTTCCAACGACAATGAGCAGTTCTTC.

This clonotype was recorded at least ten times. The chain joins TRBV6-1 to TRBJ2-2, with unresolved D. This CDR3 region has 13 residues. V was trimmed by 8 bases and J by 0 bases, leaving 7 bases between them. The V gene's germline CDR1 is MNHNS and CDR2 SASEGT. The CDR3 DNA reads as TGTGCCAGCGGGGATACGAACACCGGGGAGCTGTTTTTT. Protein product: CASGDTNTGELFF.

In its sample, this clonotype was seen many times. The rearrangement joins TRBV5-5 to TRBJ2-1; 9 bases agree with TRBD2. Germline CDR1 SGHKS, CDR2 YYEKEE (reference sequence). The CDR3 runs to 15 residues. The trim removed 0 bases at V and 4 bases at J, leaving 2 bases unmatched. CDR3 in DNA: TGTGCCAGCAGCTTGGTTAGCGGGAGTTACAATGAGCAGTTCTTC. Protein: CASSLVSGSYNEQFF.

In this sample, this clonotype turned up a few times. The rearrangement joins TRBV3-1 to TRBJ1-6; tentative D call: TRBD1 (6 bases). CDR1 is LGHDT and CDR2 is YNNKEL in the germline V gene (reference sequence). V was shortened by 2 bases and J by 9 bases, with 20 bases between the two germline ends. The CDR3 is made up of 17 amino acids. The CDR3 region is CASSQFAIRGGGSPLHF. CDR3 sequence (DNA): TGTGCCAGCAGCCAATTCGCGATCAGGGGAGGTGGTTCACCCCTCCACTTT.

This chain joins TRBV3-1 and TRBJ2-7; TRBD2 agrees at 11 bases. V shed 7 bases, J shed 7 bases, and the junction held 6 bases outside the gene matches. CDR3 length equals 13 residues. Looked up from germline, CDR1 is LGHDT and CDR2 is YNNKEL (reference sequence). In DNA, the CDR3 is TGTGCCAGCACTCTAGCGGGAGGAAGGGAGCAGTACTTC. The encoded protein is CASTLAGGREQYF.

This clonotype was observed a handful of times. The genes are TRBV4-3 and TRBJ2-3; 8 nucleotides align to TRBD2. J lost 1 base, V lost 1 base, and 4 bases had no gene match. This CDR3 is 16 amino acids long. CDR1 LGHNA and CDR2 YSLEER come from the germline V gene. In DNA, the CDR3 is TGCGCCAGCAGCCAAGCTGCGGGGGGACGCACAGATACGCAGTATTTT. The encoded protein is CASSQAAGGRTDTQYF.

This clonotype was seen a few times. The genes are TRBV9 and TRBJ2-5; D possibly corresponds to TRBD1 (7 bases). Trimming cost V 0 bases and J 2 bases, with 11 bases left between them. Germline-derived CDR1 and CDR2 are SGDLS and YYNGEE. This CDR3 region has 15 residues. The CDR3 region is CASSVGGDRQETQYF. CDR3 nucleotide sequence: TGTGCCAGCAGCGTAGGGGGGGACAGACAAGAGACCCAGTACTTC.

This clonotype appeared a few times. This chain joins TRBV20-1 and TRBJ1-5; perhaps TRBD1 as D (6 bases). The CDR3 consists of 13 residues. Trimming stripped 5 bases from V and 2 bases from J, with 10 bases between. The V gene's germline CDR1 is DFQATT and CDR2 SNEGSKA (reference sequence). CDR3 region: CSASRQGNQPQHF. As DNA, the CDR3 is TGCAGTGCTTCCAGACAGGGCAATCAGCCCCAGCATTTT.

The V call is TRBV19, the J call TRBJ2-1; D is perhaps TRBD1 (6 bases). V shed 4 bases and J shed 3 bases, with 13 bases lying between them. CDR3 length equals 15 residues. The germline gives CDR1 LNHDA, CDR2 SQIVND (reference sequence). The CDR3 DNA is TGTGCCAGTAGTACGAGGCCGACAGGCTACAATGAGCAGTTCTTC. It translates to CASSTRPTGYNEQFF. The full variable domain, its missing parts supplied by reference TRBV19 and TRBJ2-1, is DGGITQSPKYLFRKEGQNVTLSCEQNLNHDAMYWYRQDPGQGLRLIYYSQIVNDFQKGDIAEGYSVSREKKESFPLTVTSAQKNPTAFYLCASSTRPTGYNEQFFGPGTRLTVL.

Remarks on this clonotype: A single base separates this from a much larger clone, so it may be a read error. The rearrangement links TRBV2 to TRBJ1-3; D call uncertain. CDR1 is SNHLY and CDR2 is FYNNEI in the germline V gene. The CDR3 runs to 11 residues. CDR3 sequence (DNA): TGTGCCACCGGACCTGGAAAGACCATATATTTT. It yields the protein CATGPGKTIYF. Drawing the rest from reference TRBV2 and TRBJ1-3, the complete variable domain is EPEVTQTPSHQVTQMGQEVILRCVPISNHLYFYWYRQILGQKVEFLVSFYNNEISEKSEIFDDQFSVERPDGSNFTLKIRSTKLEDSAMYFCATGPGKTIYFGEGSWLTVV.

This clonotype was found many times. CDR3 bases: TGTGCCAGCAGCCCTCGCGGGGTCTCTGGAAACACCATATATTTT. It is translated as CASSPRGVSGNTIYF. The chain is built from TRBV9 and TRBJ1-3; D call uncertain. The germline V and J ends were trimmed by 4 bases and 0 bases, with 11 bases remaining between them. Germline CDR1 is SGDLS and CDR2 is YYNGEE. This CDR3 contains 15 residues.

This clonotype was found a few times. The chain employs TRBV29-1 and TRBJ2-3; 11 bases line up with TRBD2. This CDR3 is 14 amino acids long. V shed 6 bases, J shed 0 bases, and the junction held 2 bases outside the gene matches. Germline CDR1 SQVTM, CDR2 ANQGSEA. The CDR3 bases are TGCAGCGTCTGGACTAGCGGGAGCACAGATACGCAGTATTTT. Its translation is CSVWTSGSTDTQYF.

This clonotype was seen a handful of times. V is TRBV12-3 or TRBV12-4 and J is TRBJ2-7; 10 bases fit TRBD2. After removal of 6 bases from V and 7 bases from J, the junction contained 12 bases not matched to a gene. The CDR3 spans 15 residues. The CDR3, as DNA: TGTGCCAGCAGAAGCCAGCTAGCGGGGGCTGGTGAGCAGTACTTC. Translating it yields CASRSQLAGAGEQYF.

The CDR3 spells CASSFSGTSGNNEQFF. In nucleotides, the CDR3 is TGTGCCAGCAGCTTTTCCGGGACTAGCGGAAACAATGAGCAGTTCTTC. The rearrangement uses TRBV11-2 and TRBJ2-1, with 11 bases identical to TRBD2. The ends lost 3 bases at V and 5 bases at J; junction bases unmatched: 6. Germline-derived CDR1 and CDR2 are SGHAT and FQNNGV. The CDR3 runs to 16 residues.

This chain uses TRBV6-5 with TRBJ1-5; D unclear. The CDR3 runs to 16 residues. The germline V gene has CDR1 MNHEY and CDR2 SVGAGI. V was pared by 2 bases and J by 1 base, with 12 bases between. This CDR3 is CASSYVGMGSNQPQHF. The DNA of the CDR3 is TGTGCCAGCAGTTACGTGGGGATGGGAAGCAATCAGCCCCAGCATTTT.

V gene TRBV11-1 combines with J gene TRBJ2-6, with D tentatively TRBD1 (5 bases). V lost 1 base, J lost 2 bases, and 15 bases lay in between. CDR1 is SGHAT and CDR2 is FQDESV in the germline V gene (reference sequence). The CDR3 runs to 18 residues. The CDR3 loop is CASSLVGYRIPGANVLTF. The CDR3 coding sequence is TGTGCCAGCAGCTTAGTAGGATACAGGATCCCTGGGGCCAACGTCCTGACTTTC.

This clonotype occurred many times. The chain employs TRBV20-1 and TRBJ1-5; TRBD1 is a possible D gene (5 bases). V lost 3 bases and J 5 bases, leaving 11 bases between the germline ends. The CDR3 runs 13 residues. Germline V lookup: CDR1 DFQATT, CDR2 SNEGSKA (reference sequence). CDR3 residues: CSASETAHQPQHF. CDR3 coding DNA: TGCAGTGCTAGCGAGACAGCACATCAGCCCCAGCATTTT.

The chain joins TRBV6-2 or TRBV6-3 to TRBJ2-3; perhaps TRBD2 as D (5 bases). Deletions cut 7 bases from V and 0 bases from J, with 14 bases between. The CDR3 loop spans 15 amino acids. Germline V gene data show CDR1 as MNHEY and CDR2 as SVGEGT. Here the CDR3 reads CASNEGQRSTDTQYF. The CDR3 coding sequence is TGTGCCAGCAACGAAGGGCAGCGGAGCACAGATACGCAGTATTTT.

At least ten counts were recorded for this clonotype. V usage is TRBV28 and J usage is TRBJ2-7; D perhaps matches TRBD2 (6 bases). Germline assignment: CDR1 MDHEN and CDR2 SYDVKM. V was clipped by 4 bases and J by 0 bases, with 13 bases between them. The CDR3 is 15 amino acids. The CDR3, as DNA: TGTGCCAGCAGTTCCCTCGACGGGGGCTCCTACGAGCAGTACTTC. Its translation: CASSSLDGGSYEQYF.

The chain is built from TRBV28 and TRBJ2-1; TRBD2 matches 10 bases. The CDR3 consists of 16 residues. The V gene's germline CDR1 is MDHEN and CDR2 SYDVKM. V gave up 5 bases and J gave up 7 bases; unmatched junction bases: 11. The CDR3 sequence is CASSALAGEDMNEQFF. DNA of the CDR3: TGTGCCAGCAGTGCCCTAGCGGGAGAAGATATGAATGAGCAGTTCTTC.

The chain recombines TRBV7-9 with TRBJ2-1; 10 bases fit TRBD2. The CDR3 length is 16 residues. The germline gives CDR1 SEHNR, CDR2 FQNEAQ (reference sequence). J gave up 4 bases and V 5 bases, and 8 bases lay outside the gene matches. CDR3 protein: CASSPTSGDTYNEQFF. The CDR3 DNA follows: TGTGCCAGCAGCCCAACTAGCGGGGATACTTACAATGAGCAGTTCTTC. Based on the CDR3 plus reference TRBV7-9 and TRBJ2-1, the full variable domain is DTGVSQNPRHKITKRGQNVTFRCDPISEHNRLYWYRQTLGQGPEFLTYFQNEAQLEKSRLLSDRFSAERPKGSFSTLEIQRTEQGDSAMYLCASSPTSGDTYNEQFFGPGTRLTVL.